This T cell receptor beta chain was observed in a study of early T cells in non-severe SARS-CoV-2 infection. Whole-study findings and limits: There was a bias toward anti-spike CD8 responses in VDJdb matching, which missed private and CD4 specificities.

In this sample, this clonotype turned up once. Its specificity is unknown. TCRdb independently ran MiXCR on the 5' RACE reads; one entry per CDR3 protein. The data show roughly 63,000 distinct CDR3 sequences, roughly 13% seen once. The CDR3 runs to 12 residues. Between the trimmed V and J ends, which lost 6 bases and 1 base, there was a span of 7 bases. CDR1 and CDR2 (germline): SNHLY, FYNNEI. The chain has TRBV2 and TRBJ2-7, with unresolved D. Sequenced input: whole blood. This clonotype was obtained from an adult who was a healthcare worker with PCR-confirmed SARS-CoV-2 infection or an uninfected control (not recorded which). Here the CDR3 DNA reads TGTGCCAGCAGGGGCGATTCCTACGAGCAGTACTTC. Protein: CASRGDSYEQYF. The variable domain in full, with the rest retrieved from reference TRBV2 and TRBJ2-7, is EPEVTQTPSHQVTQMGQEVILRCVPISNHLYFYWYRQILGQKVEFLVSFYNNEISEKSEIFDDQFSVERPDGSNFTLKIRSTKLEDSAMYFCASRGDSYEQYFGPGTRLTVT.